This T cell receptor (beta chain) originates from a study of cytomegalovirus exposure and HLA in healthy donors. Profiled with immunoSEQ multiplex PCR; TCRdb holds only in-frame clones, not every one. This table holds about 120,000 clones, 88% found once. Study-wide results and limits: Cytomegalovirus status was reportedly diagnosed by the classifier with high sensitivity and specificity. Most TCRs appeared rarely, but some public TCRs recurred in many donors.

A single count supports this clone. Its antigen is not known. This CDR3 has 16 residues. Deletions cut 0 bases from V and 6 bases from J, with 14 bases between. CDR1 and CDR2 from the germline V gene are SEHNR and FQNEAQ (reference sequence). The material sequenced was PBMCs. The V gene is TRBV7-9, the J gene TRBJ2-2; no definite D call. The sequence was collected from a woman aged 18-29 years in good health and CMV-seropositive. In nucleotides, the CDR3 is TGTGCCAGCAGCTTAGCGCGGCAGTTGAAGGCCGGGGAGCTGTTTTTT. This encodes CASSLARQLKAGELFF. Full variable domain (remainder filled in from reference TRBV7-9 and TRBJ2-2): DTGVSQNPRHKITKRGQNVTFRCDPISEHNRLYWYRQTLGQGPEFLTYFQNEAQLEKSRLLSDRFSAERPKGSFSTLEIQRTEQGDSAMYLCASSLARQLKAGELFFGEGSRLTVL.